A single T cell receptor (beta chain) is shown here with its context. The source of the sample is a study of cytomegalovirus exposure and HLA in healthy donors. Background on the study: From 150 million to 200 million T cells, an earlier analysis saw under 140 million unique TCR beta sequences.

Germline-derived CDR1 and CDR2 are SGDLS and YYNGEE. CDR3 length equals 16 residues. V lost 1 base, J lost 0 bases, and 11 bases lay in between. 13 Jbeta primers and 60 Vbeta primers were used for the PCR. Method: immunoSEQ multiplex PCR; TCRdb's copy keeps in-frame clones and lacks some. The sample includes approximately 200,000 clones, about four fifths seen only once; the top ten take 1.5%. Sample: PBMCs. The chain couples TRBV9 to TRBJ1-3; a weak D match, TRBD1 (5 bases). This receptor was identified in a girl aged 5-17 years in good health and CMV-seropositive. The CDR3 DNA follows: TGTGCCAGCAGCGTAAGCGGGACTGACTCTGGAAACACCATATATTTT. Residues: CASSVSGTDSGNTIYF. The full variable domain, in which reference TRBV9 and TRBJ1-3 provide the parts outside the CDR3, is DSGVTQTPKHLITATGQRVTLRCSPRSGDLSVYWYQQSLDQGLQFLIQYYNGEERAKGNILERFSAQQFPDLHSELNLSSLELGDSALYFCASSVSGTDSGNTIYFGEGSWLTVV.